This TCR beta chain derives from a study of blood T cell repertoires in COVID-19. Study background: Researchers got acute and convalescent COVID-19 samples from the United States, Italy and Spain. The analysed material was cDNA or gDNA that came from T cells, B-cell-depleted T cells, or PBMCs.

V lost 1 base to trimming and J lost 4 bases, with 16 bases between them. Germline V gene sequence: CDR1 SGHNT, CDR2 YYREEE (reference sequence). The CDR3 length is 16 residues. How the authors handled the data: Estimation of nucleated cell counts relied on the amplification of reference gene primers. Clones were read by immunoSEQ multiplex PCR, and TCRdb kept only the in-frame ones, dropping some. V and J calls and clone size are given by that table; D and trimming were obtained from the DNA. The sample carries roughly 140,000 clones, roughly 77% recorded once. This TCR derives from a man in his fifties or sixties with acute or convalescent COVID-19. Sequencing was performed on peripheral blood. The chain recombines TRBV5-4 with TRBJ2-3; maybe TRBD1 (5 bases). CDR3 sequence: CASSLRPGMTADTQYF. Written as DNA, the CDR3 is TGTGCCAGCAGCTTGAGGCCAGGGATGACCGCAGATACGCAGTATTTT.